These T cell receptor beta chains were read from a single sample in a study of T cells in Graves' hyperthyroidism and ophthalmopathy. TCRdb fed the multiplex PCR reads into MiXCR, producing one record per CDR3 protein. The table records roughly 510,000 distinct CDR3 sequences, less than 25% of them present only once. The sequencing input was blood. The receptors were sampled from a man aged 18 to 30 with Graves' hyperthyroidism. CDR3s include the opening cysteine and the closing phenylalanine or tryptophan. D genes are given only for firm matches. Part of the rows lack a size; the others show once, few, many or a class for expanded clones.

V gene: TRBV12-3/TRBV12-4; clone size: many; J gene: TRBJ2-7; D gene: -; CDR3 protein: CASSLPQPGSEQYF; CDR3 DNA: TGTGCCAGCAGTTTACCCCAACCAGGATCCGAGCAGTACTTC
V gene: TRBV5-1; clone size: many; J gene: TRBJ2-7; D gene: -; CDR3 protein: CASSLGTGRLEQYF; CDR3 DNA: TGCGCCAGCAGCTTGGGTACGGGGAGGCTCGAGCAGTACTTC
V gene: TRBV6-5; clone size: many; J gene: TRBJ2-5; D gene: -; CDR3 protein: CASSYGGETQYF; CDR3 DNA: TGTGCCAGCAGTTACGGAGGGGAGACCCAGTACTTC
V gene: TRBV7-9; clone size: many; J gene: TRBJ1-1; D gene: TRBD1; CDR3 protein: CASSQLMGGQTSAFF; CDR3 DNA: TGTGCCAGCAGCCAGCTGATGGGGGGACAGACTTCAGCTTTCTTT
V gene: TRBV5-1; clone size: few; J gene: TRBJ2-7; D gene: TRBD2; CDR3 protein: CASSLAGGDYSYEQYF; CDR3 DNA: TGCGCCAGCAGCCTGGCGGGGGGGGACTACTCCTACGAGCAGTACTTC
V gene: TRBV27; clone size: few; J gene: TRBJ1-2; D gene: -; CDR3 protein: CASSPGLQGGYYGYTF; CDR3 DNA: TGTGCCAGCAGTCCAGGCCTCCAGGGTGGATACTATGGCTACACCTTC
V gene: TRBV11-2; clone size: few; J gene: TRBJ2-7; D gene: TRBD2; CDR3 protein: CASSHSGLAGRSGEQYF; CDR3 DNA: TGTGCCAGCAGCCACTCCGGACTAGCGGGAAGGTCGGGCGAGCAGTACTTC
V gene: TRBV20-1; clone size: once; J gene: TRBJ2-5; D gene: TRBD2; CDR3 protein: CSASLAGGPSRETQYF; CDR3 DNA: TGCAGTGCTAGTCTAGCGGGAGGGCCAAGTCGGGAGACCCAGTACTTC
V gene: TRBV15; clone size: many; J gene: TRBJ1-1; D gene: TRBD1; CDR3 protein: CATSTPTGTGRTEAFF; CDR3 DNA: TGTGCCACCAGCACACCAACCGGGACAGGGCGGACTGAAGCTTTCTTT
V gene: TRBV12-3/TRBV12-4; clone size: once; J gene: TRBJ1-2; D gene: -; CDR3 protein: CASNPGAYGYTF; CDR3 DNA: TGTGCCAGCAACCCTGGGGCCTATGGCTACACCTTC
V gene: TRBV6-1; clone size: few; J gene: TRBJ2-5; D gene: TRBD2; CDR3 protein: CASGWVSGTLETQYF; CDR3 DNA: TGTGCCAGCGGGTGGGTTAGCGGGACCCTAGAGACCCAGTACTTC
V gene: TRBV5-1; clone size: many; J gene: TRBJ2-7; D gene: -; CDR3 protein: CASSSDGLYEQYF; CDR3 DNA: TGCGCCAGCAGCTCGGACGGCCTATACGAGCAGTACTTC
V gene: TRBV28; clone size: -; J gene: TRBJ2-7; D gene: TRBD1; CDR3 protein: CASSFVRTGFYEQYF; CDR3 DNA: TGTGCCAGCAGTTTCGTCCGGACAGGGTTCTACGAGCAGTACTTC
V gene: TRBV27; clone size: many; J gene: TRBJ2-7; D gene: TRBD1; CDR3 protein: CASGRPGTDYEQYF; CDR3 DNA: TGTGCCAGCGGCCGACCCGGGACAGACTACGAGCAGTACTTC
V gene: TRBV29-1; clone size: -; J gene: TRBJ1-1; D gene: -; CDR3 protein: CSARIPATASNTEAFF; CDR3 DNA: TGCAGCGCCCGAATCCCCGCGACAGCCTCGAACACTGAAGCTTTCTTT